Listed below are T cell receptor beta chains from one sample, sequenced in a study of T cell changes during pregnancy in multiple sclerosis. Clones were sequenced by immunoSEQ multiplex PCR, and TCRdb holds only the in-frame ones, with some missing. The profile covers more than 30,000 clones, with 87% appearing a single time and 8.5% to 10% taken by the ten largest. Specimen: CD8+ T cells from peripheral blood mononuclear cells, collected in the first trimester of pregnancy. The receptors derive from a female donor with multiple sclerosis, enrolled in a pregnancy study. Both conserved end residues are part of each CDR3. The order of the fields is clone size, CDR3 length, V gene, D gene, J gene, CDR3 DNA, CDR3 protein. A D gene is named only where the DNA matches it firmly. A clone size is listed for some rows: how often the clone was seen (once, few, many), or a class if it is expanded.

>.|14|TRBV6-4|TRBD1|TRBJ2-3
TGTGCCAGCAGACCCGGACAGGACACAGATACGCAGTATTTT
CASRPGQDTDTQYF
>.|11|TRBV5-4|.|TRBJ2-1
TGTGCCAGCAGCTTTGGGGCTGAGCAGTTCTTC
CASSFGAEQFF
>medium-sized|13|TRBV6-4|.|TRBJ1-5
TGTGCCAGCAGTGAGGGGGCAAATCAGCCCCAGCATTTT
CASSEGANQPQHF
>.|13|TRBV30|.|TRBJ1-1
TGTGCCTGGAGTGTACACGAGAACACTGAAGCTTTCTTT
CAWSVHENTEAFF
>.|14|TRBV27|.|TRBJ2-2
TGTGCCAGCAGTTACGGGTCGAACACCGGGGAGCTGTTTTTT
CASSYGSNTGELFF
>.|14|TRBV5-4|.|TRBJ1-2
TGTGCCAGCAGCCCGGACGGGGGGCCCTATGGCTACACCTTC
CASSPDGGPYGYTF
>.|10|TRBV20-1|.|TRBJ2-1
TGCAGTGCTAGCTTCTATGAGCAGTTCTTC
CSASFYEQFF
>.|15|TRBV27|.|TRBJ2-3
TGTGCCAGCAGTAGCACGGGACTGGGCACAGATACGCAGTATTTT
CASSSTGLGTDTQYF
>.|16|TRBV6-6|TRBD1|TRBJ1-5
TGTGCCAGCAGTTACTCCTGGACAGGGGGCGGACAGCCCCAGCATTTT
CASSYSWTGGGQPQHF
>.|14|TRBV5-5|.|TRBJ2-7
TGTGCCAGCAGCGAAAGCAGGGTCGCGGACGAGCAGTACTTC
CASSESRVADEQYF
>.|15|TRBV10-3|TRBD2|TRBJ2-7
TGTGCCATTGCCGCGACGACTAGCGGCACCTACGAGCAGTACTTC
CAIAATTSGTYEQYF
>.|18|TRBV27|.|TRBJ1-5
TGTGCCAGCAGTTTATATTCTGGGGGGGGTTATAGCAATCAGCCCCAGCATTTT
CASSLYSGGGYSNQPQHF
>.|13|TRBV6-1|.|TRBJ1-1
TGTGCCAGCATTTACAGGGAAAACACTGAAGCTTTCTTT
CASIYRENTEAFF
>.|18|TRBV10-3|.|TRBJ1-3
TGTGCCATCAGTCAATCGGCTTTCTGGAGTATCACTGGAAACACCATATATTTT
CAISQSAFWSITGNTIYF
>.|13|TRBV5-1|TRBD1|TRBJ1-1
TGCGCCAGCAGCGAGGGATGGACAGGTGAAGCTTTCTTT
CASSEGWTGEAFF
>few|13|TRBV5-1|.|TRBJ2-7
TGCGCCAGCAGCTTGACTAGCTCCTACGAGCAGTACTTC
CASSLTSSYEQYF
>.|19|TRBV11-3|TRBD2|TRBJ2-3
TGTGCCAGCAGCTCCTCTACCCGCGGGGGGGCCATTTTGACAGATACGCAGTATTTT
CASSSSTRGGAILTDTQYF
>.|15|TRBV25-1|.|TRBJ2-3
TGTGCCAGCAGTGAAGGGGGGACCTACACAGATACGCAGTATTTT
CASSEGGTYTDTQYF
>.|15|TRBV15|TRBD2|TRBJ2-7
TGTGCCACCAGCAGAGGGGGACTAGCGGGAGACGAGCAGTACTTC
CATSRGGLAGDEQYF
>.|17|TRBV7-9|TRBD2|TRBJ2-1
TGTGCCAGCAGCCAATTCTCCGGGACTAGTCCATACAATGAGCAGTTCTTC
CASSQFSGTSPYNEQFF
>.|16|TRBV28|TRBD2|TRBJ2-3
TGTGCCAGCCTTTTCCGGGAGGGCCGGTTAACAGATACGCAGTATTTT
CASLFREGRLTDTQYF
>.|15|TRBV27|.|TRBJ2-3
TGTGCCAGCAGTTCCGTGGGGGCGGGCACAGATACGCAGTATTTT
CASSSVGAGTDTQYF
>.|16|TRBV6-5|TRBD2|TRBJ2-3
TGTGCCAGCAGTTACTCGAAGCGGGAGTGGACAGATACGCAGTATTTT
CASSYSKREWTDTQYF
>.|15|TRBV11-3|.|TRBJ1-1
TGTGCCAGCAGCTTTAAAGGGGAACTTAACACTGAAGCTTTCTTT
CASSFKGELNTEAFF
>.|13|TRBV7-9|.|TRBJ1-1
TGTGCCAGCAGCCCAACGGTTCCCGTAACAGCTTTCTTT
CASSPTVPVTAFF
>.|14|TRBV5-4|.|TRBJ2-3
TGTGCCAGCAGCATCGGACACGGATCGGATACGCAGTATTTT
CASSIGHGSDTQYF
>.|14|TRBV7-9|TRBD1|TRBJ2-7
TGTGCCAGCAGCCGAGGACAGGCCCCCTACGAGCAGTACTTC
CASSRGQAPYEQYF
>.|13|TRBV7-8|TRBD2|TRBJ2-3
TGTGCCAGCCAGCGGGAGGGTACAGATACGCAGTATTTT
CASQREGTDTQYF
>.|17|TRBV7-8|.|TRBJ1-5
TGTGCCAGCAGCTTACCGGGTGACAGGTCGAGCAATCAGCCCCAGCATTTT
CASSLPGDRSSNQPQHF
>.|16|TRBV28|TRBD1|TRBJ2-7
TGTGCCAGCAATTCACCCGACAGGGTGTCATCCTACGAGCAGTACTTC
CASNSPDRVSSYEQYF
>medium-sized|16|TRBV12-5|TRBD2|TRBJ2-7
TGTGCTAGTGGTTCCGGGACTAGCGGGGGGGCCTACGAGCAGTACTTC
CASGSGTSGGAYEQYF
>.|14|TRBV6-5|TRBD1|TRBJ1-2
TGTGCCAGCAGTTACTCCGACAGGGTCTATGGCTACACCTTC
CASSYSDRVYGYTF
>.|16|TRBV6-5|TRBD1|TRBJ1-4
TGTGCCAGCAGTTCAGAACAGGGGGCAACTAATGAAAAACTGTTTTTT
CASSSEQGATNEKLFF
>.|13|TRBV25-1|.|TRBJ1-1
TGTGCCAGCGGGCGGGGGGTCAATACTGAAGCTTTCTTT
CASGRGVNTEAFF
>.|16|TRBV5-1|TRBD2|TRBJ2-1
TGCGCCAGCAGGGGATTTTCTAGCGGGGGTAACAATGAGCAGTTCTTC
CASRGFSSGGNNEQFF
>once|14|TRBV30|TRBD1|TRBJ2-7
TGTGCCTGGGGGGGACAGACCGACTTAAACGAGCAGTACTTC
CAWGGQTDLNEQYF
>.|14|TRBV28|TRBD2|TRBJ2-7
TGTGCCAGCAGTTTAACAGCGGGAGGCCACGAGCAGTACTTC
CASSLTAGGHEQYF
>.|16|TRBV9|TRBD1|TRBJ2-1
TGTGCCAGCAGCGCCGGAGGACAGGGGGCTTACAATGAGCAGTTCTTC
CASSAGGQGAYNEQFF